This TCR beta chain was observed in a study of graft-versus-host responses after intestinal transplantation. As for the study in general: Anti-thymocyte globulin induction preceded about three years of tacrolimus and steroid maintenance in all recipients. Findings and limits, study-wide: Analysis identified GvH clones in recipient marrow, with some appearing first in ileum or blood. Graft-donor T cell macrochimerism coincided with high graft-versus-host to host-versus-graft clonal ratios in allografts. Early declines in HvG clones that occurred post-transplant were associated with peak circulating GvH clone levels.

Looked up from germline, CDR1 is SGHNT and CDR2 is YYREEE (reference sequence). The V end lost 7 bases, the J end lost 1 base, and 8 bases lay between the germline ends. The CDR3 spans 12 residues. Turning to this clone: Its target is not known.

Sequenced by immunoSEQ multiplex PCR; TCRdb stores in-frame clones only, minus some. In the table there are approximately 97,000 clones, 80% to 95% of which are singletons. The clonotype was recovered from a human donor who was the organ donor for an intestinal transplant. The chain couples TRBV5-4 to TRBJ1-1; D possibly corresponds to TRBD1 (6 bases). The input for sequencing was unstimulated CD8+ T cells sorted from spleen or lymph node cells, taken before transplant. The CDR3 spells CASRRGNTEAFF. CDR3 DNA sequence: TGTGCCAGCCGCAGGGGGAACACTGAAGCTTTCTTT. Filled out from reference TRBV5-4 and TRBJ1-1, the complete variable domain reads ETGVTQSPTHLIKTRGQQVTLRCSSQSGHNTVSWYQQALGQGPQFIFQYYREEENGRGNFPPRFSGLQFPNYSSELNVNALELDDSALYLCASRRGNTEAFFGQGTRLTVV.